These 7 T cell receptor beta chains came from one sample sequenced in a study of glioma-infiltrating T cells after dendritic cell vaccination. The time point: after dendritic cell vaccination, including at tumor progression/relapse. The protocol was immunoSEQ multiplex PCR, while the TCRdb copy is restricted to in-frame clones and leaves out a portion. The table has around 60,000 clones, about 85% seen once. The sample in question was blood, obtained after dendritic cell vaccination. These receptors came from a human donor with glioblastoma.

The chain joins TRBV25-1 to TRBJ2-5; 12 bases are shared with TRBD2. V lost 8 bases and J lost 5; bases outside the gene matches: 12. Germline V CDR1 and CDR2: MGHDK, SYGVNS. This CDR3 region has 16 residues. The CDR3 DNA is TGTGCCAGCTCCTGGCCGGGACTAGCGGGCGGGGAGACCCAGTACTTC. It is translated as CASSWPGLAGGETQYF. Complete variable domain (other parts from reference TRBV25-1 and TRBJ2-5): EADIYQTPRYLVIGTGKKITLECSQTMGHDKMYWYQQDPGMELHLIHYSYGVNSTEKGDLSSESTVSRIRTEHFPLTLESARPSHTSQYLCASSWPGLAGGETQYFGPGTRLLVL.

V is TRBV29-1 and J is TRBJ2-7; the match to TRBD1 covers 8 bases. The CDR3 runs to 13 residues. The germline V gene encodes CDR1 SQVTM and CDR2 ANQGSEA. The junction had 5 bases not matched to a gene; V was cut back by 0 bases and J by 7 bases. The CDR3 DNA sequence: TGCAGCGTTGAAGATCCCCGACAGGGGGAGCAGTACTTC. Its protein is CSVEDPRQGEQYF.

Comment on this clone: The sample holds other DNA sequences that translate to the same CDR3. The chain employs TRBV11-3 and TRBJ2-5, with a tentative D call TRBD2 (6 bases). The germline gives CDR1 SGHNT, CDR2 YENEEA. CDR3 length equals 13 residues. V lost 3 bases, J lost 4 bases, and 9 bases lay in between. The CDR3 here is CASSLGGVETQYF. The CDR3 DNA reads TGTGCCAGCAGCTTGGGCGGGGTAGAGACCCAGTACTTC.

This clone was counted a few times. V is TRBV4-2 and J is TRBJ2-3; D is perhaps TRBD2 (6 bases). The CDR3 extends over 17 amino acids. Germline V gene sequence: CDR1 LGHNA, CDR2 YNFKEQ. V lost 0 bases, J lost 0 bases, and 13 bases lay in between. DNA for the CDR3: TGTGCCAGCAGCCAAGATCCCACTAGCCTGAGCACAGATACGCAGTATTTT. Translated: CASSQDPTSLSTDTQYF.

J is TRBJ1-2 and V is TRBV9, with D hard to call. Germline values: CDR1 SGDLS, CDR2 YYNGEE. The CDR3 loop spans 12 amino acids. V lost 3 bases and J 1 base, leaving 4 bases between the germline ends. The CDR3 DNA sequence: TGTGCCAGCAGCGGGCTTAACTATGGCTACACCTTC. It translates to CASSGLNYGYTF.

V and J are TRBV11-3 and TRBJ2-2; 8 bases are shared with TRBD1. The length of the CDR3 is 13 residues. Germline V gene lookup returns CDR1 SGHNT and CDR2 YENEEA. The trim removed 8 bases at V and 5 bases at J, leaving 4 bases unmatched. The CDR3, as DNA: TGTGCCAGCGCCGACAGGGGAACCGGGGAGCTGTTTTTT. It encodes CASADRGTGELFF.

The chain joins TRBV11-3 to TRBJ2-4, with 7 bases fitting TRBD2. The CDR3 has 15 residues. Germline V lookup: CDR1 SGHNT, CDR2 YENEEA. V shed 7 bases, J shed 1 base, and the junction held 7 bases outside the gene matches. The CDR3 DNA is TGTGCCAGCACCGAGGGAGGGGAGGCCAAAAACATTCAGTACTTC. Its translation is CASTEGGEAKNIQYF.